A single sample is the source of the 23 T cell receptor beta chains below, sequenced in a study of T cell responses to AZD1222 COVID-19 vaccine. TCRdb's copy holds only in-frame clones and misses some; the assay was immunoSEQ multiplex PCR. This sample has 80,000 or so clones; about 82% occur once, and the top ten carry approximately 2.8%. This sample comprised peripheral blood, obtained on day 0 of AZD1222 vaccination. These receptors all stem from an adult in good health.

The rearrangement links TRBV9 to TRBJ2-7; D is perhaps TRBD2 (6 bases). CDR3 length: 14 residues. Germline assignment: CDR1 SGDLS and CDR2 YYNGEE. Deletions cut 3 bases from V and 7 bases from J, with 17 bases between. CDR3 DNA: TGTGCCAGCAGCGCCGACGGTGGAGGGAGAGAGCAGTACTTC. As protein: CASSADGGGREQYF.

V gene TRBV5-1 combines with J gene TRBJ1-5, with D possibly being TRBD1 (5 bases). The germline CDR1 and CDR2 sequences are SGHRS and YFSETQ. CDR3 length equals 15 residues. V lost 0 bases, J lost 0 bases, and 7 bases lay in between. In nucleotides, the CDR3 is TGCGCCAGCAGCTTGGAGGGGAATAGCAATCAGCCCCAGCATTTT. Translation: CASSLEGNSNQPQHF.

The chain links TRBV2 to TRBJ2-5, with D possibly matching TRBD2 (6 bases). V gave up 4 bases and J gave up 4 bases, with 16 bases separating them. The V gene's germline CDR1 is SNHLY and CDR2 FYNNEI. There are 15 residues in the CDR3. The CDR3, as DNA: TGTGCCAGCAGTGTCTCGGGCCGCGGGGCAGAGACCCAGTACTTC. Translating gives CASSVSGRGAETQYF.

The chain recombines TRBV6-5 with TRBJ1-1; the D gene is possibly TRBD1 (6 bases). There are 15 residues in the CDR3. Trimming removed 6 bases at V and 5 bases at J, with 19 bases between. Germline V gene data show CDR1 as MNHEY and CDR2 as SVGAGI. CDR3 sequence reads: CASSRTTRQGTEAFF. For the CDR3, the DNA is TGTGCCAGCAGCCGAACCACCAGGCAGGGGACTGAAGCTTTCTTT.

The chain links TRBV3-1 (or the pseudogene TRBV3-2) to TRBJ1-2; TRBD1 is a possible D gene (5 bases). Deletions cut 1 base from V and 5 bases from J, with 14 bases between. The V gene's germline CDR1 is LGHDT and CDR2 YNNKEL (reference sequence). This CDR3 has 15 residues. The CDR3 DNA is TGTGCCAGCAGCCAAGTTCTGGTGGGGGGATATGGCTACACCTTC. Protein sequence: CASSQVLVGGYGYTF.

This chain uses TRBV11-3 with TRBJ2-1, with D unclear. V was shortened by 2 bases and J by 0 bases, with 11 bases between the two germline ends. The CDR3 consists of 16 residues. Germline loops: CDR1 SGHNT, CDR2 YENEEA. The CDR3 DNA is TGTGCCAGCAGCTTAATTCCGGGTTCCTCCTACAATGAGCAGTTCTTC. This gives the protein CASSLIPGSSYNEQFF.

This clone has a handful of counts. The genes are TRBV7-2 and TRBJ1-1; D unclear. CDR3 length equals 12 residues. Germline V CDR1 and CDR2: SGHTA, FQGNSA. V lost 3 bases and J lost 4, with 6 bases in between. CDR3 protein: CASSFQRTEAFF. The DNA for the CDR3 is TGTGCCAGCAGCTTCCAGCGCACTGAAGCTTTCTTT. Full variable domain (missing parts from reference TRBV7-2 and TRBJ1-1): GAGVSQSPSNKVTEKGKDVELRCDPISGHTALYWYRQSLGQGLEFLIYFQGNSAPDKSGLPSDRFSAERTGGSVSTLTIQRTQQEDSAVYLCASSFQRTEAFFGQGTRLTVV.

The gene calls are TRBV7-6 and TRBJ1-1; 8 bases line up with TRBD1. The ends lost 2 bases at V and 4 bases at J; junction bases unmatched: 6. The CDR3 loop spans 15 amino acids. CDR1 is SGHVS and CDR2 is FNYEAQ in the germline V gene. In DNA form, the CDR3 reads TGTGCCAGCAGCTTATCGGGCACAGGGGGCACTGAAGCTTTCTTT. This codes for CASSLSGTGGTEAFF.

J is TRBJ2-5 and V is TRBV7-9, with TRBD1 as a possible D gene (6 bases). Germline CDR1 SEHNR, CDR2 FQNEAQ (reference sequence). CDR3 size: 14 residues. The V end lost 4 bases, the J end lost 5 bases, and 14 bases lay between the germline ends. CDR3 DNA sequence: TGTGCCAGCAGCTCTTACAGGGACGCGGAGACCCAGTACTTC. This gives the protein CASSSYRDAETQYF.

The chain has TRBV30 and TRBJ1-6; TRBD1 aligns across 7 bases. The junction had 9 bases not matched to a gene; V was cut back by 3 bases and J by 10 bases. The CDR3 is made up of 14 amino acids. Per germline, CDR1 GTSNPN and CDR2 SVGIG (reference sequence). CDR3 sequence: CAWSADRVGSPLHF. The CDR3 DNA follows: TGTGCCTGGAGCGCAGACAGGGTAGGGTCACCCCTCCACTTT.

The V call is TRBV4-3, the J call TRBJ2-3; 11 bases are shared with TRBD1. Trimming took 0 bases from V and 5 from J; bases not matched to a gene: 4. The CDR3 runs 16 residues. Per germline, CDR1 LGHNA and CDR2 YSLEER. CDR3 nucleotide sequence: TGCGCCAGCAGCCAAGACTTGGACAGGGGGCGAGATACGCAGTATTTT. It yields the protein CASSQDLDRGRDTQYF.

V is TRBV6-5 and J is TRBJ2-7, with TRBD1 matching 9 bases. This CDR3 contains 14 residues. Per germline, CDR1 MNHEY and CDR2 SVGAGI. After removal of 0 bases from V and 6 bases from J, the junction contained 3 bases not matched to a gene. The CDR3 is CASSYSQGAVEQYF. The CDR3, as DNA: TGTGCCAGCAGTTACTCACAGGGGGCAGTCGAGCAGTACTTC.

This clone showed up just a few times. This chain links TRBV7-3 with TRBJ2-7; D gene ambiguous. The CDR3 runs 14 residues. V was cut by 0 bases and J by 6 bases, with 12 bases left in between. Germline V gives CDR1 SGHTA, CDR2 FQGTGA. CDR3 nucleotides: TGTGCCAGCAGCTTAACTCCGGCAGTCGGCGAGCAGTACTTC. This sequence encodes CASSLTPAVGEQYF. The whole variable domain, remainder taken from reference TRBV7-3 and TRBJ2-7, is GAGVSQTPSNKVTEKGKYVELRCDPISGHTALYWYRQSLGQGPEFLIYFQGTGAADDSGLPNDRFFAVRPEGSVSTLKIQRTERGDSAVYLCASSLTPAVGEQYFGPGTRLTVT.

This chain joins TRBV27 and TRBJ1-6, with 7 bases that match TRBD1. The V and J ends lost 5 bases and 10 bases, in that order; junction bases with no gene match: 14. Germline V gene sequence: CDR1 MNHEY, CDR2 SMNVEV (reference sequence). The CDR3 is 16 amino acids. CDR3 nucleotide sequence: TGTGCCAGCAGTCCGACACTACAGGGGTGGGGATCACCCCTCCACTTT. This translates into CASSPTLQGWGSPLHF.

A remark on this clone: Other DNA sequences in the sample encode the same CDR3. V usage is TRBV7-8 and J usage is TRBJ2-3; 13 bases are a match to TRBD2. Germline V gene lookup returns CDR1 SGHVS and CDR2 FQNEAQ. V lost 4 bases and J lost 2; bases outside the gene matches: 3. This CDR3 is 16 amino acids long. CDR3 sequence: CASSSGLAGHTDTQYF. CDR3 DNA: TGTGCCAGCAGCTCGGGACTAGCGGGACACACAGATACGCAGTATTTT.

CDR3 DNA: TGTGCCAGCAGCCCCGGGACAGCGAATGAAAAACTGTTTTTT. This sequence encodes CASSPGTANEKLFF. The genes are TRBV7-2 and TRBJ1-4; 7 nucleotides line up with TRBD1. Germline loops: CDR1 SGHTA, CDR2 FQGNSA. V lost 5 bases, J lost 5 bases, and 5 bases stayed unmatched. CDR3 length equals 14 residues.

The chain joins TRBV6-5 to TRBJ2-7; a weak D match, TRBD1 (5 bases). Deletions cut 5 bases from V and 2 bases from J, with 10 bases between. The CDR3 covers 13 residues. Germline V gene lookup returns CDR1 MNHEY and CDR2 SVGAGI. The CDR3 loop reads CASSTGIPYEQYF. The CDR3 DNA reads TGTGCCAGCAGTACAGGCATCCCCTACGAGCAGTACTTC.

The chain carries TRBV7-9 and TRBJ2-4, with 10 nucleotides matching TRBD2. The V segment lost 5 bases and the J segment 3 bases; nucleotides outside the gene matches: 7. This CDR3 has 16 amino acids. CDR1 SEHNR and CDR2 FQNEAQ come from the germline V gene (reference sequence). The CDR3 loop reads CASSPTSGTGKNIQYF. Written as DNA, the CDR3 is TGTGCCAGCAGCCCTACTAGCGGGACAGGCAAAAACATTCAGTACTTC.

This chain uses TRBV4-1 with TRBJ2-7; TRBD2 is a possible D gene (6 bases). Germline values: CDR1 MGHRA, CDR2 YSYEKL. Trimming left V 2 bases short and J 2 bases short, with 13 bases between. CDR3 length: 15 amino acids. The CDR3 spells CASSQYSGGAYEQYF. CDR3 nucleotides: TGCGCCAGCAGCCAATATAGCGGCGGCGCCTACGAGCAGTACTTC.

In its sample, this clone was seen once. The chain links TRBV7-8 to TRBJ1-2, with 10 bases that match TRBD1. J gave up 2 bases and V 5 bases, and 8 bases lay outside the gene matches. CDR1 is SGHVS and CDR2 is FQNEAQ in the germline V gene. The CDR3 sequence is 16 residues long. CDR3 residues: CASSPGTGAPNYGYTF. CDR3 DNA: TGTGCCAGCAGCCCCGGGACAGGGGCTCCAAACTATGGCTACACCTTC.

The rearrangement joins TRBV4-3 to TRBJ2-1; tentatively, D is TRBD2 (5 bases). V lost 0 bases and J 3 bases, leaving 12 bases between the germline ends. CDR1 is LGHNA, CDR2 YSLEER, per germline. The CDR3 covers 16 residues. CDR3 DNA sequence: TGCGCCAGCAGCCAAGATAGCGACGCTTACTACAATGAGCAGTTCTTC. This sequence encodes CASSQDSDAYYNEQFF.

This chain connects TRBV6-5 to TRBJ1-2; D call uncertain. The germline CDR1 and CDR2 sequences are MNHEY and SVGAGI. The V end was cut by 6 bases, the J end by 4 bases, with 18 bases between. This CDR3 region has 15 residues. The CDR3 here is CASSRSTTTIYGYTF. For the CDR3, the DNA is TGTGCCAGCAGCCGATCGACAACAACCATCTATGGCTACACCTTC.

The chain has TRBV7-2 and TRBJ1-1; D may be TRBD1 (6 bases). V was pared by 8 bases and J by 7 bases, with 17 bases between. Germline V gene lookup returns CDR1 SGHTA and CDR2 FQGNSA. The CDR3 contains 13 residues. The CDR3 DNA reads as TGTGCCAGCGCGGGACACCCCATCGATGAAGCTTTCTTT. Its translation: CASAGHPIDEAFF.